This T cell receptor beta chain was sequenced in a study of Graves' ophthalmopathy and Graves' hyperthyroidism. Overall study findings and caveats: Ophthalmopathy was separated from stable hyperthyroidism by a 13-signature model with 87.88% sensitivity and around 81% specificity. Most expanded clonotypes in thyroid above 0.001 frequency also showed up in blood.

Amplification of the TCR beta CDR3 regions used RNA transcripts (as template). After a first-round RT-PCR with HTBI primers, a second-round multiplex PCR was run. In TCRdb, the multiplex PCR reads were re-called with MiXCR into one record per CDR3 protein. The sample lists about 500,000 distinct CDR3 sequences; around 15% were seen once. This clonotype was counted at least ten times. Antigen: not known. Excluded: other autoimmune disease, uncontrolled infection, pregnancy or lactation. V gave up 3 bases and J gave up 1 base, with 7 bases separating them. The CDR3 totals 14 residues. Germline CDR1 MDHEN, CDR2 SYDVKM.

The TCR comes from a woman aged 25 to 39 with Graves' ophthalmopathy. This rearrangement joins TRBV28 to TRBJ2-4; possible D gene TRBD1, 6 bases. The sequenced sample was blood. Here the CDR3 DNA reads TGTGCCAGCAGTTTGGGGGCGGCCAAAAACATTCAGTACTTC. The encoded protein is CASSLGAAKNIQYF.